This entry is about one T cell receptor (beta chain). Its antigen is currently unknown. A single base separates this from a much larger clone, so it may be a read error. Because the CDR3 is missing its conserved closing phenylalanine or tryptophan, this is likely a read error. This CDR3 is 15 amino acids long. CDR1 SEHNR and CDR2 FQNEAQ come from the germline V gene (reference sequence). V shed 6 bases and J shed 0 bases, with 12 bases lying between them. The second PCR ran roughly 7 to 12 cycles with a sample-barcoded 5' primer and J-beta primers. Every sample returned 2.5 million or more CDR3-containing paired-end reads. A single record per CDR3 protein comes from TCRdb applying MiXCR to the 5' RACE reads. The sample contains around 1.7 million distinct CDR3 sequences, 28% of which appear only once. This record comes from a study of blood T cells in healthy people across ages. Findings of the study overall: The unsorted PBMCs prevented any conclusive comparison of naive versus antigen-experienced cells. The recorded TCR beta diversity per million T cells decreased in a roughly linear manner with age. The CMV status of each donor remained undetermined, and this could have confounded shifts in expanded clonotypes.

V and J are TRBV7-9 and TRBJ2-4, with D perhaps matching TRBD1 or TRBD2 (5 bases each). The sequenced sample was blood. This sequence originates from a woman aged 30 to 39 in good health. In DNA form, the CDR3 reads TGTGCCAGCAGTCAGCAGGGACCAGCCAAAAACATTCAGTACTTA. Translated: CASSQQGPAKNIQYL.